Listed below are T cell receptor beta chains from one sample, sequenced in a study of OX40 agonist ivuxolimab in advanced cancers. The method was immunoSEQ multiplex PCR; TCRdb's version includes in-frame clones alone and lacks a portion of them. The data hold some 50,000 clones, with roughly 94% observed a single time. Sequencing was performed on CD4+ or CD8+ T cells sorted from blood, taken in a trial of the OX40 agonist ivuxolimab. These receptors were collected from an adult with an advanced solid tumor such as melanoma, head and neck, liver or kidney cancer. Each CDR3 is given with its conserved first and last residue. The D gene is left open where the match is weak. Size tells how often a clone was seen (once, few, many) or the class of an expanded clone, and some rows leave it out.

size: NA; J: TRBJ1-1; D: TRBD1; V: TRBV11-3; CDR3: CASSLGTGMNTEAFF; DNA: TGTGCCAGCAGCTTAGGGACAGGAATGAACACTGAAGCTTTCTTT
size: NA; J: TRBJ2-2; D: NA; V: TRBV7-6; CDR3: CASTDNTGELFF; DNA: TGTGCCAGCACCGACAACACCGGGGAGCTGTTTTTT
size: NA; J: TRBJ2-1; D: TRBD2; V: TRBV7-2; CDR3: CASSPYLLAGPGFF; DNA: TGTGCCAGCAGCCCATACTTATTAGCGGGGCCAGGGTTCTTC
size: once; J: TRBJ1-2; D: NA; V: TRBV11-1; CDR3: CASSLLRRGLNYGYTF; DNA: TGTGCCAGCAGCTTACTTCGTCGGGGTTTAAACTATGGCTACACCTTC
size: NA; J: TRBJ2-7; D: TRBD1; V: TRBV7-9; CDR3: CASSLGAGQGDPYEQYF; DNA: TGTGCCAGCAGCTTAGGTGCGGGACAGGGGGACCCCTACGAGCAGTACTTC
size: few; J: TRBJ1-1; D: NA; V: TRBV5-1; CDR3: CASSLAPSTAEAFF; DNA: TGCGCCAGCAGCTTGGCCCCTTCGACGGCTGAAGCTTTCTTT
size: NA; J: TRBJ2-4; D: NA; V: TRBV19; CDR3: CASSAGTTGNIQYF; DNA: TGTGCCAGTAGTGCCGGAACCACAGGGAACATTCAGTACTTC
size: NA; J: TRBJ2-4; D: NA; V: TRBV5-4; CDR3: CASSIGSGAKNIQYF; DNA: TGTGCCAGCAGTATAGGGTCCGGGGCCAAAAACATTCAGTACTTC
size: NA; J: TRBJ1-1; D: NA; V: TRBV29-1; CDR3: CSVRRGYMANTEAFF; DNA: TGCAGCGTTCGAAGGGGGTACATGGCGAACACTGAAGCTTTCTTT
size: NA; J: TRBJ1-2; D: NA; V: TRBV4-3; CDR3: CASSQDLSGANLNYGYTF; DNA: TGCGCCAGCAGCCAAGATTTATCCGGGGCCAACCTAAACTATGGCTACACCTTC
size: NA; J: TRBJ2-2; D: TRBD1; V: TRBV29-1; CDR3: CSVRQGAGELFF; DNA: TGCAGCGTTCGCCAGGGGGCCGGGGAGCTGTTTTTT
size: NA; J: TRBJ1-5; D: NA; V: TRBV16; CDR3: CASSQPSRDNQPQHF; DNA: TGTGCCAGCAGCCAGCCGAGCAGAGACAATCAGCCCCAGCATTTT
size: NA; J: TRBJ2-5; D: NA; V: TRBV7-2; CDR3: CASSLFRTWEETQYF; DNA: TGTGCCAGCAGCTTATTCCGGACGTGGGAAGAGACCCAGTACTTC
size: once; J: TRBJ2-3; D: TRBD2; V: TRBV27; CDR3: CASSLVLAGSTDTQYF; DNA: TGTGCCAGCAGTTTAGTCCTAGCGGGAAGCACAGATACGCAGTATTTT
size: NA; J: TRBJ2-3; D: NA; V: TRBV5-4; CDR3: CASSLPGSTDTQYF; DNA: TGTGCCAGCAGCTTGCCCGGGAGCACAGATACGCAGTATTTT
size: NA; J: TRBJ2-7; D: NA; V: TRBV20-1; CDR3: CSARAEWSLYF; DNA: TGCAGTGCTAGGGCAGAATGGTCTCTGTACTTC
size: NA; J: TRBJ2-1; D: NA; V: TRBV6-5; CDR3: CASSEPFYEQFF; DNA: TGTGCCAGCAGTGAACCATTCTATGAGCAGTTCTTC
size: NA; J: TRBJ2-5; D: NA; V: TRBV11-3; CDR3: CASSLDLVWEQYF; DNA: TGTGCCAGCAGCTTAGACCTGGTCTGGGAGCAGTACTTC
size: NA; J: TRBJ2-7; D: TRBD2; V: TRBV5-8; CDR3: CASPTASGRFGEQYF; DNA: TGTGCCAGCCCGACGGCTAGCGGGAGATTCGGCGAGCAGTACTTC
size: NA; J: TRBJ2-5; D: NA; V: TRBV7-6; CDR3: CASSPGEDETQYF; DNA: TGTGCCAGCAGCCCCGGGGAGGACGAGACCCAGTACTTC
size: once; J: TRBJ2-1; D: NA; V: TRBV11-3; CDR3: CASRSRDSREFF; DNA: TGTGCCAGCAGAAGCCGGGACTCGCGCGAGTTCTTC
size: NA; J: TRBJ2-7; D: NA; V: TRBV7-9; CDR3: CASSQINYEQYF; DNA: TGTGCCAGCAGCCAGATCAACTACGAGCAGTACTTC
size: NA; J: TRBJ2-1; D: NA; V: TRBV6-5; CDR3: CASSRGGNEQFF; DNA: TGTGCCAGCAGCCGAGGGGGCAATGAGCAGTTCTTC
size: NA; J: TRBJ1-1; D: TRBD1; V: TRBV5-6; CDR3: CASSPEDRGPDPAFF; DNA: TGTGCCAGCAGCCCGGAAGACAGGGGTCCGGATCCTGCTTTCTTT
size: NA; J: TRBJ2-7; D: NA; V: TRBV7-2; CDR3: CASSLVPRGEIYEQYF; DNA: TGTGCCAGCAGCTTAGTCCCTAGGGGAGAGATTTACGAGCAGTACTTC
size: NA; J: TRBJ1-3; D: NA; V: TRBV27; CDR3: CASSLSEGFGNTIYF; DNA: TGTGCCAGCAGTTTATCGGAGGGGTTTGGAAACACCATATATTTT
size: NA; J: TRBJ1-1; D: NA; V: TRBV11-2; CDR3: CASGQGTEAFF; DNA: TGTGCCAGCGGGCAGGGCACTGAAGCTTTCTTT